Presented here are 9 T cell receptor beta chains from one specimen sequenced in a study of cytomegalovirus exposure and HLA in healthy donors. The PCR ran on 60 Vbeta and 13 Jbeta primers. Assay: immunoSEQ multiplex PCR; the TCRdb copy retains only in-frame clones and omits some. The sample yields about 160,000 clones, 65% to 80% seen once. The sequencing sample was made of PBMCs. The receptors were sampled from a female donor in good health and CMV-seronegative.

The chain has TRBV19 and TRBJ2-1, with 10 bases lining up with TRBD2. The CDR3 spans 17 residues. The ends lost 7 bases at V and 9 bases at J; junction bases unmatched: 18. Germline V gene data show CDR1 as LNHDA and CDR2 as SQIVND (reference sequence). CDR3 nucleotides: TGTGCCAGTACCTTTTGGGCTAGCGGGGGCAAACCGGGTGAGCAGTTCTTC. It translates to CASTFWASGGKPGEQFF.

The V call is TRBV5-4, the J call TRBJ1-1, with 9 nucleotides matching TRBD1. Germline assignment: CDR1 SGHNT and CDR2 YYREEE (reference sequence). Trimming cost V 4 bases and J 5 bases; bases outside gene matches: 15. This CDR3 comprises 17 residues. The CDR3 DNA reads TGTGCCAGCAGCCCAACAGGGGGCGCAGGGTCCTGGACTGAAGCTTTCTTT. Amino acid sequence: CASSPTGGAGSWTEAFF.

The chain couples TRBV13 to TRBJ1-2, with TRBD1 as a possible D gene (5 bases). Trimming left V 4 bases short and J 4 bases short, with 10 bases between. From germline, CDR1 is PRHDT and CDR2 FYEKMQ (reference sequence). This CDR3 is built from 13 residues. The CDR3 DNA reads TGTGCCAGCAGCTACGACAGAATCTATGGCTACACCTTC. It codes for CASSYDRIYGYTF.

This chain uses TRBV19 with TRBJ1-5; no reliable D call. CDR3 length equals 16 residues. Germline loops: CDR1 LNHDA, CDR2 SQIVND (reference sequence). With 8 bases removed from V and 0 bases from J, the gap between germline ends came to 17 bases. CDR3 in DNA: TGTGCCAGTCTCCCGGGAAGTAGGGTTAGCAATCAGCCCCAGCATTTT. Its protein is CASLPGSRVSNQPQHF. Combining the CDR3 with reference TRBV19 and TRBJ1-5 gives the whole variable domain DGGITQSPKYLFRKEGQNVTLSCEQNLNHDAMYWYRQDPGQGLRLIYYSQIVNDFQKGDIAEGYSVSREKKESFPLTVTSAQKNPTAFYLCASLPGSRVSNQPQHFGDGTRLSIL.

The chain joins TRBV6-6 to TRBJ2-1; D possibly corresponds to TRBD1 (6 bases). The germline CDR1 and CDR2 sequences are MNHNY and SVGAGI (reference sequence). V was pared by 2 bases and J by 0 bases, with 8 bases between. The CDR3 is made up of 15 amino acids. The CDR3 DNA follows: TGTGCCAGCAGTTACCAGGGGACCTCCTACAATGAGCAGTTCTTC. Its translation: CASSYQGTSYNEQFF.

The chain couples TRBV6-1 to TRBJ2-2; possibly TRBD1 for D (7 bases). The germline CDR1 and CDR2 sequences are MNHNS and SASEGT. The CDR3 runs to 15 residues. V shed 8 bases and J shed 4 bases, with 17 bases lying between them. The CDR3 DNA reads TGTGCCAGCGGAGGGAGACAGGGTCCCACCGGGGAGCTGTTTTTT. This translates into CASGGRQGPTGELFF.

This clone came up a few times. V is TRBV9 and J is TRBJ2-1, with a weak D call TRBD2 (5 bases). Trimming removed 0 bases from V and 7 bases from J, with 11 bases in between. The CDR3 is made up of 14 amino acids. Germline CDR1 is SGDLS and CDR2 is YYNGEE. CDR3 protein: CASSVAGGLNEQFF. The CDR3 DNA is TGTGCCAGCAGCGTAGCCGGCGGACTGAATGAGCAGTTCTTC. Full variable domain (outside the CDR3, taken from reference TRBV9 and TRBJ2-1): DSGVTQTPKHLITATGQRVTLRCSPRSGDLSVYWYQQSLDQGLQFLIQYYNGEERAKGNILERFSAQQFPDLHSELNLSSLELGDSALYFCASSVAGGLNEQFFGPGTRLTVL.

The V and J genes are TRBV10-2 and TRBJ2-5; D remains ambiguous. V lost 7 bases and J 5 bases, leaving 11 bases between the germline ends. The CDR3 consists of 12 residues. Germline V gene data show CDR1 as WSHSY and CDR2 as SAAADI. This chain's CDR3 is CASTLHGETQYF. In DNA, the CDR3 is TGCGCCAGCACCCTCCACGGGGAGACCCAGTACTTC.

J is TRBJ2-7 and V is TRBV6-5, with 7 bases identical to TRBD2. This CDR3 comprises 15 residues. V lost 0 bases, J lost 3 bases, and 5 bases stayed unmatched. CDR1 is MNHEY, CDR2 SVGAGI, per germline. The CDR3 protein is CASSYSGASGYEQYF. CDR3 DNA: TGTGCCAGCAGTTACTCAGGGGCTAGCGGCTACGAGCAGTACTTC.